This TCR beta chain was identified during a study of human T cells and chemical hapten exposure. Study-wide background: After 6 days, upper back 0.01% DPC patch tests were scored.

Documented time point: patch test 2, 6 weeks after DPC sensitization. Treatment given: therapeutic diphenylcyclopropenone sensitization with weekly scalp DPC. Researchers sampled blood before each patch test went on. Library construction involved attaching unique molecular identifiers to individual cDNA molecules, which allowed quantitative, reproducible TCR counting. Each CDR3 protein gets one entry after TCRdb re-called the RACE reads with MiXCR. Here the sample spans about 140,000 distinct CDR3 sequences, roughly 12% being singletons. The CDR3 extends over 16 amino acids. Germline V gene lookup returns CDR1 LGHNT and CDR2 FRNRAP. Unmatched junction bases numbered 7, after V lost 5 bases and J lost 2 bases.

This sequence originates from a woman aged 45-65 years with alopecia areata. Some clones in this sample may be carry-over from other donors' samples. The chain employs TRBV12-5 and TRBJ2-2, with TRBD1 matching 8 bases. The sample consisted of whole blood, taken in connection with sensitization to the hapten diphenylcyclopropenone (DPC). The CDR3 sequence is CASGRGQGGNTGELFF. CDR3 bases: TGTGCTAGTGGTCGTGGACAGGGAGGTAACACCGGGGAGCTGTTTTTT. Full variable domain (remainder filled in from reference TRBV12-5 and TRBJ2-2): DARVTQTPRHKVTEMGQEVTMRCQPILGHNTVFWYRQTMMQGLELLAYFRNRAPLDDSGMPKDRFSAEMPDATLATLKIQPSEPRDSAVYFCASGRGQGGNTGELFFGEGSRLTVL.